This T cell receptor beta chain came from a study of blood T cell repertoires in COVID-19. After removal of 6 bases from V and 2 bases from J, the junction contained 3 bases not matched to a gene. The germline V gene encodes CDR1 MNHEY and CDR2 SVGAGI. The CDR3 spans 14 residues. The data were produced by immunoSEQ multiplex PCR, yet TCRdb's version contains in-frame clones alone and is incomplete. The sample contains roughly 430,000 clones, approximately 91% of which appear only once. The sequenced material came from PBMCs or T cells enriched from blood (not recorded which). The clonotype was recovered from a woman in her late teens or twenties who had been exposed to COVID-19. The chain employs TRBV6-5 and TRBJ2-2; 7 positions match TRBD1. CDR3 region: CASSRDSNTGELFF. The CDR3 DNA sequence: TGTGCCAGCAGCCGGGACAGCAACACCGGGGAGCTGTTTTTT.